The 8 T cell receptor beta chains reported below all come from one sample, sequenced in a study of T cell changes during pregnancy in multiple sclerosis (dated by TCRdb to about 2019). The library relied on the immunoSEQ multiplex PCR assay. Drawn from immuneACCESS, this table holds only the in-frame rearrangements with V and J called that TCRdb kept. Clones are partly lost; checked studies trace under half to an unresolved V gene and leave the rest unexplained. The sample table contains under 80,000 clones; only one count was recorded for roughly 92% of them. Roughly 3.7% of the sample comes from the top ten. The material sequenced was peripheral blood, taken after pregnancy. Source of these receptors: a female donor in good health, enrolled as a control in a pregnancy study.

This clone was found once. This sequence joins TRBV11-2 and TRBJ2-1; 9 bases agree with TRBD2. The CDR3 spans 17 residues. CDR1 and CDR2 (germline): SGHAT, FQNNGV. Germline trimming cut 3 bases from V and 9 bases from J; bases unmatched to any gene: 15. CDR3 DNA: TGTGCCAGCAGCTTCCCGACTAGCGGATCGCAAGGAGGTGAGCAGTTCTTC. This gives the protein CASSFPTSGSQGGEQFF.

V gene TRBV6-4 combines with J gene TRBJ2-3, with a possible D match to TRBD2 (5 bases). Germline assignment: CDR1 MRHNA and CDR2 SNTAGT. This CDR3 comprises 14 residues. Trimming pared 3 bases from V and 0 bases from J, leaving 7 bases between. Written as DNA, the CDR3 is TGTGCCAGCAGTGAGGGCGGGAGCACAGATACGCAGTATTTT. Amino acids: CASSEGGSTDTQYF.

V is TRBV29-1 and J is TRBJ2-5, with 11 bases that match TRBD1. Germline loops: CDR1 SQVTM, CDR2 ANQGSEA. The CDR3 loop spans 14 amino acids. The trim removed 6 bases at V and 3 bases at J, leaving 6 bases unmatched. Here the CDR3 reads CSVRRDRGKETQYF. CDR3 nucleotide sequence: TGCAGCGTCCGCCGGGACAGGGGGAAAGAGACCCAGTACTTC.

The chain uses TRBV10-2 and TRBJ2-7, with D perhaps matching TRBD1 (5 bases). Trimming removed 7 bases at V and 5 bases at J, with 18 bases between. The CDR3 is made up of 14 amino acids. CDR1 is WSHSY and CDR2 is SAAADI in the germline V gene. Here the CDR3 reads CASNLAGSNDEQYF. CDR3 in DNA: TGCGCCAGCAATCTTGCAGGGTCTAACGACGAGCAGTACTTC.

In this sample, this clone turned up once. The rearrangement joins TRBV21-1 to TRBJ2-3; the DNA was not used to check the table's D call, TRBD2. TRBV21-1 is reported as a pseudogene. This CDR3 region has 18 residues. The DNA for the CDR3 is TGTGCCAGCAGTCCAAATAGGTCGACTAGCAATTTCACAGATACGCAGTATTTT. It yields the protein CASSPNRSTSNFTDTQYF.

DNA for the CDR3: TGCGCCAGCAGCTTCGGTAGCGGGGGAGATACGCAGTATTTT. Encoded protein: CASSFGSGGDTQYF. The chain is built from TRBV5-1 and TRBJ2-3; 9 nucleotides line up with TRBD2. Germline CDR1 SGHRS, CDR2 YFSETQ. This CDR3 region has 14 residues. V lost 2 bases, J lost 5 bases, and 3 bases stayed unmatched. Using reference TRBV5-1 and TRBJ2-3 for the parts outside the CDR3, the full variable domain is KAGVTQTPRYLIKTRGQQVTLSCSPISGHRSVSWYQQTPGQGLQFLFEYFSETQRNKGNFPGRFSGRQFSNSRSEMNVSTLELGDSALYLCASSFGSGGDTQYFGPGTRLTVL.

DNA of the CDR3: TGTGCCAGCAGTCACAGGAAGACGAACACTGAAGCTTTCTTT. It translates to CASSHRKTNTEAFF. The V and J genes are TRBV28 and TRBJ1-1; D is perhaps TRBD1 (5 bases). V lost 5 bases and J 1 base, leaving 11 bases between the germline ends. Per the germline V gene, CDR1 is MDHEN and CDR2 is SYDVKM. The CDR3 totals 14 residues.

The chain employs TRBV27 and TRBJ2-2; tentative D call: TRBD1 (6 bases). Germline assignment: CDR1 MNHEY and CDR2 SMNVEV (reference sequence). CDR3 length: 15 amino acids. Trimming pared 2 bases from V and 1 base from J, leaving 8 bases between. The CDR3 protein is CASSLVRGNTGELFF. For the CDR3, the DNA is TGTGCCAGCAGTTTAGTCAGGGGGAACACCGGGGAGCTGTTTTTT.